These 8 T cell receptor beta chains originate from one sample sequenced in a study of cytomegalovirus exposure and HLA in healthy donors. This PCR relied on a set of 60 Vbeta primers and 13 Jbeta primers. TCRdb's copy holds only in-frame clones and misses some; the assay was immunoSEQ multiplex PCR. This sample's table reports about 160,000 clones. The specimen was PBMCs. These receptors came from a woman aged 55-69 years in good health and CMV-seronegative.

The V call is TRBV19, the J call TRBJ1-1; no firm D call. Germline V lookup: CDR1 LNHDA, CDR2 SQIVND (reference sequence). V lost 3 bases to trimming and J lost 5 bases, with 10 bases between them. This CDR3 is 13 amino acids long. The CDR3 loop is CASSIAEGTEAFF. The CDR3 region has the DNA TGTGCCAGTAGTATCGCGGAGGGAACTGAAGCTTTCTTT.

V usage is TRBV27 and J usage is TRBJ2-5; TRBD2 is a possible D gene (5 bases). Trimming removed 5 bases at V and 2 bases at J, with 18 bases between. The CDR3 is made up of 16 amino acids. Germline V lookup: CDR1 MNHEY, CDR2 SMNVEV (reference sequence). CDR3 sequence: CASSNRRTDGQETQYF. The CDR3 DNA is TGTGCCAGCAGTAACCGACGGACTGATGGGCAAGAGACCCAGTACTTC.

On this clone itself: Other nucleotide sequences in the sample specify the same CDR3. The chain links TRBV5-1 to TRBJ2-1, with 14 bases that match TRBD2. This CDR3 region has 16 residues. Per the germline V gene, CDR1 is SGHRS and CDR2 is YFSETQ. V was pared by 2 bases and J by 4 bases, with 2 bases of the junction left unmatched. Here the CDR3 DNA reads TGCGCCAGCAGCTTCGGACTAGCGGGAGGTTACAATGAGCAGTTCTTC. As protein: CASSFGLAGGYNEQFF.

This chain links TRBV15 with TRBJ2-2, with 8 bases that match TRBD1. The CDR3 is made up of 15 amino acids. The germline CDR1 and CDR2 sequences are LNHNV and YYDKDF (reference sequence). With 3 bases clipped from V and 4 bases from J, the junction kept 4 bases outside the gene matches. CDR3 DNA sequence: TGTGCCACCAGCAGGGGACAGGACATCACCGGGGAGCTGTTTTTT. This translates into CATSRGQDITGELFF.

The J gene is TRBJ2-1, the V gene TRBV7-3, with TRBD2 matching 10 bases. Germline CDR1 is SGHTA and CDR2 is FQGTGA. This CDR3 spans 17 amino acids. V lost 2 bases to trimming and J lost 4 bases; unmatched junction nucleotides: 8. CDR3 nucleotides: TGTGCCAGCAGCTTAGTCGCCCGGACTAGCGGTTACAATGAGCAGTTCTTC. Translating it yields CASSLVARTSGYNEQFF. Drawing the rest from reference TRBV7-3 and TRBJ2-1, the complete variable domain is GAGVSQTPSNKVTEKGKYVELRCDPISGHTALYWYRQSLGQGPEFLIYFQGTGAADDSGLPNDRFFAVRPEGSVSTLKIQRTERGDSAVYLCASSLVARTSGYNEQFFGPGTRLTVL.

The CDR3 is CASAASGGFYEQYF. Written as DNA, the CDR3 is TGTGCCAGCGCGGCTAGCGGGGGTTTTTACGAGCAGTACTTC. V gene TRBV2 combines with J gene TRBJ2-7; 10 bases fit TRBD2. J gave up 4 bases and V 8 bases, and 8 bases lay outside the gene matches. Germline CDR1 reads SNHLY; CDR2 reads FYNNEI. This CDR3 region has 14 residues.

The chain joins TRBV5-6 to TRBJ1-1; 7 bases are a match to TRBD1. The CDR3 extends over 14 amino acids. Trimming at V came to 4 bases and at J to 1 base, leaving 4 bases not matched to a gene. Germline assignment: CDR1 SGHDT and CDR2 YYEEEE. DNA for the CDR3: TGTGCCAGCAGCCTACAGGGGAAGAACACTGAAGCTTTCTTT. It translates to CASSLQGKNTEAFF. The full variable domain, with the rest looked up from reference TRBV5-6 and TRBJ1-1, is DAGVTQSPTHLIKTRGQQVTLRCSPKSGHDTVSWYQQALGQGPQFIFQYYEEEERQRGNFPDRFSGHQFPNYSSELNVNALLLGDSALYLCASSLQGKNTEAFFGQGTRLTVV.

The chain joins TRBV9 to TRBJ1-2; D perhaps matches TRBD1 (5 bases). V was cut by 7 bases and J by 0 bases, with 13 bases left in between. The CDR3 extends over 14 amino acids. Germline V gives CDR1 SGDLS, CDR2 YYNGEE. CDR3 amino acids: CASLLGETNYGYTF. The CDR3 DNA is TGTGCCAGCCTCTTAGGGGAAACTAACTATGGCTACACCTTC.